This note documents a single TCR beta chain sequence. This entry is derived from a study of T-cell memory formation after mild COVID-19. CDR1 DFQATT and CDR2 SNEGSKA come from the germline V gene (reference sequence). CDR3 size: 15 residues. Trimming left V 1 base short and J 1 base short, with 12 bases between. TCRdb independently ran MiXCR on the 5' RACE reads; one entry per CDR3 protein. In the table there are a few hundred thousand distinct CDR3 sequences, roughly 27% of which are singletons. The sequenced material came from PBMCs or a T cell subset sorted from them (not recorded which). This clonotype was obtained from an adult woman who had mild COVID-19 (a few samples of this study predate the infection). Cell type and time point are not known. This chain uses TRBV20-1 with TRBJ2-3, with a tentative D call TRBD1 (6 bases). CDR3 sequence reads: CSARVDSGRTDTQYF. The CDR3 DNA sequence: TGCAGTGCTAGAGTGGACAGCGGACGCACAGATACGCAGTATTTT.